One and the same sample provided the 12 T cell receptor beta chains below, sequenced in a study of OX40 agonist ivuxolimab in advanced cancers. Assay used: immunoSEQ multiplex PCR; TCRdb lists only in-frame clones, some missing. This table has 75,000 to 80,000 clones, about 90% appearing once. The sample was CD4+ or CD8+ T cells sorted from blood, taken in a trial of the OX40 agonist ivuxolimab. The receptor set was obtained from an adult with an advanced solid tumor such as melanoma, head and neck, liver or kidney cancer.

This rearrangement joins TRBV6-1 to TRBJ1-5; TRBD1 is a possible D gene (5 bases). Trimming removed 6 bases from V and 8 bases from J, with 14 bases in between. Germline-derived CDR1 and CDR2 are MNHNS and SASEGT. The CDR3 totals 13 residues. The CDR3 region has the DNA TGTGCCAGCAGGTGGGACCGACCGGAGCCCCAGCATTTT. This encodes CASRWDRPEPQHF.

The rearrangement joins TRBV5-6 to TRBJ2-5; D is undetermined. Trimming took 5 bases from V and 1 from J, leaving 9 bases between them. Germline assignment: CDR1 SGHDT and CDR2 YYEEEE. CDR3 length equals 13 residues. CDR3 DNA sequence: TGTGCCAGCAGAAGGGCCCGCCAAGAGACCCAGTACTTC. Translating gives CASRRARQETQYF.

The DNA of the CDR3 is TGTGCCAGCTCACCTTCCGGGACAGTTTATTCCTCTGGGGCCAACGTCCTGACTTTC. Its translation: CASSPSGTVYSSGANVLTF. The V gene is TRBV18, the J gene TRBJ2-6, with 7 bases aligning to TRBD1. Unmatched junction bases numbered 11, after V lost 3 bases and J lost 0 bases. Germline CDR1 is KGHSH and CDR2 is LQKENI. This CDR3 comprises 19 residues.

The chain recombines TRBV7-2 with TRBJ2-7; 7 bases line up with TRBD1. V lost 1 base, J lost 3 bases, and 6 bases stayed unmatched. CDR1 is SGHTA and CDR2 is FQGNSA in the germline V gene. The CDR3 runs 15 residues. The CDR3 bases are TGTGCCAGCAGCTTAGGGCAGGGGGTCCTCTACGAGCAGTACTTC. Translated, it gives CASSLGQGVLYEQYF.

The rearrangement joins TRBV7-8 to TRBJ1-2; 7 positions match TRBD1. Germline CDR1 reads SGHVS; CDR2 reads FQNEAQ. There are 16 residues in the CDR3. V dropped 5 bases and J dropped 0; count of bases not matched to a gene: 9. The CDR3 region is CASSLGTVQSNYGYTF. CDR3 nucleotides: TGTGCCAGCAGCCTCGGGACAGTTCAATCTAACTATGGCTACACCTTC. Drawing the rest from reference TRBV7-8 and TRBJ1-2, the complete variable domain is GAGVSQSPRYKVAKRGQDVALRCDPISGHVSLFWYQQALGQGPEFLTYFQNEAQLDKSGLPSDRFFAERPEGSVSTLKIQRTQQEDSAVYLCASSLGTVQSNYGYTFGSGTRLTVV.

The V gene is TRBV2, the J gene TRBJ2-3; 8 nucleotides align to TRBD1. The length of the CDR3 is 15 residues. The V and J ends lost 3 bases and 4 bases, in that order; junction bases with no gene match: 6. Germline CDR1 is SNHLY and CDR2 is FYNNEI. This CDR3 reads CASSDPGGAADTQYF. The CDR3 nucleotides read TGTGCCAGCAGTGATCCAGGGGGCGCCGCAGATACGCAGTATTTT.

V gene TRBV6-6 combines with J gene TRBJ1-6; possible D gene TRBD1, 5 bases. Germline CDR1 reads MNHNY; CDR2 reads SVGAGI (reference sequence). The V and J ends lost 4 bases and 10 bases respectively, with 8 bases between them. The CDR3 has 12 amino acids. CDR3 amino acids: CASSFQGSPLHF. CDR3 bases: TGTGCCAGCAGTTTCCAGGGATCACCCCTCCACTTT.

This chain joins TRBV15 and TRBJ2-4; 9 nucleotides match TRBD1. V gave up 1 base and J gave up 8 bases; unmatched junction bases: 21. This CDR3 has 20 residues. CDR1 and CDR2 from the germline V gene are LNHNV and YYDKDF (reference sequence). The chain's CDR3 is CATSRARRGFGQGRIDIQYF. CDR3 nucleotide sequence: TGTGCCACCAGCAGAGCCCGACGGGGTTTTGGACAGGGGAGGATAGACATTCAGTACTTC.

V and J are TRBV20-1 and TRBJ1-2; the match to TRBD1 covers 9 bases. CDR1 is DFQATT and CDR2 is SNEGSKA in the germline V gene (reference sequence). J was trimmed by 6 bases and V by 5 bases; bases with no gene match: 1. This CDR3 has 11 amino acids. CDR3 sequence: CSAGTGHGYTF. CDR3 DNA sequence: TGCAGTGCTGGGACAGGGCATGGCTACACCTTC.

J is TRBJ1-2 and V is TRBV5-6; D gene uncertain. Per the germline V gene, CDR1 is SGHDT and CDR2 is YYEEEE. This CDR3 contains 12 residues. Deletions cut 0 bases from V and 1 base from J, with 1 base between. In DNA form, the CDR3 reads TGTGCCAGCAGCTTGGGTAACTATGGCTACACCTTC. Protein product: CASSLGNYGYTF.

This chain joins TRBV9 and TRBJ1-1; 8 bases agree with TRBD1. Germline CDR1 SGDLS, CDR2 YYNGEE. This CDR3 has 15 residues. After removal of 6 bases from V and 4 bases from J, the junction contained 11 bases not matched to a gene. Here the CDR3 DNA reads TGTGCCAGCACCAAGACAGGGGCCCGGAGCACTGAAGCTTTCTTT. This sequence encodes CASTKTGARSTEAFF.

The chain has TRBV18 and TRBJ1-2; D unclear. V gave up 3 bases and J gave up 3 bases, with 14 bases separating them. This CDR3 has 15 amino acids. CDR1 is KGHSH, CDR2 LQKENI, per germline. CDR3 nucleotide sequence: TGTGCCAGCTCACCTGAACAGCACACTTACTATGGCTACACCTTC. As protein: CASSPEQHTYYGYTF.